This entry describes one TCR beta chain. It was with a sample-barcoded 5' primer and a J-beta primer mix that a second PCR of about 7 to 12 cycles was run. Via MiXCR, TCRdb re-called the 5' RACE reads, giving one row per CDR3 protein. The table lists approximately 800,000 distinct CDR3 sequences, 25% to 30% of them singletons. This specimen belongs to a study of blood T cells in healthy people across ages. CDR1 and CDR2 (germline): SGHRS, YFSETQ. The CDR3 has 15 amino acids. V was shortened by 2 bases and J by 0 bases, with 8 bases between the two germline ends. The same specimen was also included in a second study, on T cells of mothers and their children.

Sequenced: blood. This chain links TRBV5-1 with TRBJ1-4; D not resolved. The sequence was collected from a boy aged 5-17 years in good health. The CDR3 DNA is TGCGCCAGCAGCTTTATGATGGCAACTAATGAAAAACTGTTTTTT. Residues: CASSFMMATNEKLFF.